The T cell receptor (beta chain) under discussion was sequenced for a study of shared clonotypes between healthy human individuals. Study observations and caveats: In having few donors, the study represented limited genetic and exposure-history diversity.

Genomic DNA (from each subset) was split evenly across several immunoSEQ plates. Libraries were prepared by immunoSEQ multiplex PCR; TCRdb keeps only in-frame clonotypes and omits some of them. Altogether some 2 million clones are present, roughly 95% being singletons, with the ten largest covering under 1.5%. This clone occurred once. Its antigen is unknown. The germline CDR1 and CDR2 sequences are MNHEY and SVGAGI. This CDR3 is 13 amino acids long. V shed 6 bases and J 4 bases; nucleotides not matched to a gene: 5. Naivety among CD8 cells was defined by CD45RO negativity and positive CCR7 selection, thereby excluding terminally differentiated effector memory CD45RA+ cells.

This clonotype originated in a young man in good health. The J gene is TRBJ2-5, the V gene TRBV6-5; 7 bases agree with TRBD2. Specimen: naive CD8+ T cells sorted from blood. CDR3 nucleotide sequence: TGTGCCAGCAGCCCCGGGGGGACAGAGACCCAGTACTTC. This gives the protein CASSPGGTETQYF.